A selection of T cell receptor beta chains follows, all from one sample in a study of graft-versus-host responses after intestinal transplantation. Measured with immunoSEQ multiplex PCR; TCRdb has only the in-frame clones, and not every one. The table includes some 90,000 clones, 90% to 95% detected once. No cognate antigen is known for these TCRs. The material sequenced was unstimulated CD8+ T cells sorted from spleen or lymph node cells, taken before intestinal transplant. These receptors were taken from a human donor who received an intestinal transplant. The CDR3 runs from the conserved cysteine through the conserved F or W. Fields, in order: D gene, clone size, V gene, J gene, CDR3 protein, CDR3 DNA. The D gene is left open where the match is weak. Some rows mark clone size as missing; the rest say once, few, many or name a class of expanded clone.

>TRBD1|.|TRBV10-3|TRBJ2-7
CAIRPGQGAYEQYF
TGTGCCATCAGACCGGGACAGGGGGCTTACGAGCAGTACTTC
>TRBD2|.|TRBV14|TRBJ2-7
CASSQEGLAPDF
TGTGCCAGCAGCCAAGAGGGACTAGCCCCGGACTTC
>.|once|TRBV5-1|TRBJ1-1
CASSLEYQANTEAFF
TGCGCCAGCAGCTTGGAGTACCAGGCGAACACTGAAGCTTTCTTT
>TRBD2|.|TRBV7-9|TRBJ2-1
CASSPRTSGSENEQFF
TGTGCCAGCAGCCCAAGGACTAGCGGGAGTGAGAATGAGCAGTTCTTC
>.|.|TRBV5-6|TRBJ1-1
CASSPPHTGNTEAFF
TGTGCCAGCAGCCCCCCTCACACAGGAAACACTGAAGCTTTCTTT
>TRBD2|.|TRBV6-5|TRBJ2-1
CASTSGRLSYNEQFF
TGTGCCAGCACTAGCGGGAGGCTCTCCTACAATGAGCAGTTCTTC
>.|.|TRBV6-1|TRBJ1-5
CASSGSTELNQPQHF
TGTGCCAGCAGCGGGAGTACAGAACTCAATCAGCCCCAGCATTTT
>TRBD1|.|TRBV4-3|TRBJ2-6
CASSQITTGDPAGANVLTF
TGCGCCAGCAGCCAAATAACAACAGGGGACCCAGCTGGGGCCAACGTCCTGACTTTC
>TRBD2|.|TRBV2|TRBJ2-1
CASSGLAGGDNEQFF
TGTGCCAGCAGCGGACTAGCGGGGGGGGACAATGAGCAGTTCTTC
>.|.|TRBV2|TRBJ1-6
CASSEGTSPLHF
TGTGCCAGCAGTGAAGGGACATCACCCCTCCACTTT
>TRBD2|.|TRBV7-9|TRBJ2-1
CASSHTGLADGSSYNEQFF
TGTGCCAGCAGTCATACGGGACTAGCGGACGGGAGCTCCTACAATGAGCAGTTCTTC
>.|.|TRBV4-2|TRBJ2-7
CASSPKTSGEQYF
TGTGCCAGCAGCCCCAAGACTTCTGGGGAGCAGTACTTC
>.|.|TRBV27|TRBJ2-1
CASSLGSVAANEQFF
TGTGCCAGCAGTTTAGGCAGTGTAGCCGCTAATGAGCAGTTCTTC
>TRBD2|.|TRBV2|TRBJ2-7
CASSEFASGIYEQYF
TGTGCCAGCAGTGAATTCGCTAGCGGGATCTACGAGCAGTACTTC
>.|.|TRBV7-7|TRBJ2-3
CASSLGGRSTDTQYF
TGTGCCAGCAGCTTGGGCGGGCGTAGCACAGATACGCAGTATTTT
>.|.|TRBV6-4|TRBJ2-7
CARDSEQYF
TGTGCCAGGGACAGCGAGCAGTACTTC
>.|.|TRBV27|TRBJ2-7
CASSLLSPNSGSSYEQYF
TGTGCCAGCAGTCTGCTATCCCCCAACAGCGGAAGCTCCTACGAGCAGTACTTC
>TRBD1|.|TRBV27|TRBJ2-5
CASSSGQGFETQYF
TGTGCCAGCAGTTCGGGACAGGGCTTCGAGACCCAGTACTTC
>TRBD2|once|TRBV6-4|TRBJ2-1
CASSRGRDNEQFF
TGTGCCAGCAGCCGAGGGAGGGACAATGAGCAGTTCTTC
>.|.|TRBV19|TRBJ1-1
CASSIGSLGAFF
TGTGCCAGTAGTATCGGGTCCCTGGGTGCTTTCTTT
>TRBD2|.|TRBV5-5|TRBJ2-5
CASSSGGLAGGPRETQYF
TGTGCCAGCAGCTCTGGAGGGCTAGCGGGGGGGCCAAGGGAGACCCAGTACTTC
>.|.|TRBV7-2|TRBJ2-7
CASSLGGLDEQYF
TGTGCCAGCAGCTTAGGAGGGTTGGACGAGCAGTACTTC
>TRBD2|.|TRBV7-2|TRBJ2-5
CASSFPGIAGAEWQETQYF
TGTGCCAGCAGCTTCCCTGGAATAGCGGGAGCTGAGTGGCAAGAGACCCAGTACTTC
>TRBD1|.|TRBV4-2|TRBJ2-1
CASSQDIPGQEQFF
TGTGCCAGCAGCCAAGATATCCCGGGACAGGAGCAGTTCTTC
>.|.|TRBV19|TRBJ2-1
CASSSGYNEQFF
TGTGCCAGTAGTAGCGGTTACAATGAGCAGTTCTTC
>.|.|TRBV6-5|TRBJ2-1
CASSQGGNEQFF
TGTGCCAGCAGTCAGGGGGGCAATGAGCAGTTCTTC
>TRBD2|.|TRBV9|TRBJ2-5
CASSVGGGGREETQYF
TGTGCCAGCAGCGTAGGCGGGGGGGGCCGGGAGGAGACCCAGTACTTC
>TRBD1|.|TRBV7-9|TRBJ2-7
CASSSSRDSYEQYF
TGTGCCAGCAGCTCGTCCCGGGACAGCTACGAGCAGTACTTC
>.|.|TRBV4-1|TRBJ1-1
CASSQGRGPNTEAFF
TGCGCCAGCAGCCAAGGTCGTGGGCCGAACACTGAAGCTTTCTTT
>TRBD2|.|TRBV28|TRBJ2-5
CASRLLARETQYF
TGTGCCAGCAGACTACTAGCGCGAGAGACCCAGTACTTC
>TRBD2|.|TRBV5-6|TRBJ2-1
CASSLAAGGREQFF
TGTGCCAGCAGCTTGGCAGCGGGAGGCCGTGAGCAGTTCTTC
>TRBD2|once|TRBV27|TRBJ2-1
CASSPGLAGVGSHNEQFF
TGTGCCAGCAGTCCGGGACTAGCGGGGGTCGGGTCGCACAATGAGCAGTTCTTC
>.|.|TRBV11-2|TRBJ2-2
CASSLWTAGVGELFF
TGTGCCAGCAGCCTGTGGACCGCAGGGGTCGGGGAGCTGTTTTTT
>TRBD2|once|TRBV9|TRBJ2-7
CASSGPGGASYEQYF
TGTGCCAGCAGCGGGCCGGGGGGGGCCTCCTACGAGCAGTACTTC
>TRBD1|.|TRBV6-1|TRBJ1-1
CASRLDRGGNTEAFF
TGTGCCAGCAGACTCGACAGGGGGGGGAACACTGAAGCTTTCTTT
>TRBD1|.|TRBV5-4|TRBJ2-3
CASNQGELARVTQYF
TGTGCCAGCAACCAGGGGGAATTAGCAAGAGTTACGCAGTATTTT
>TRBD2|.|TRBV27|TRBJ2-5
CASSLSGGETQYF
TGTGCCAGCAGTTTATCCGGGGGGGAGACCCAGTACTTC
>TRBD2|.|TRBV7-9|TRBJ2-1
CASTQRMGGSYNEQFF
TGTGCCAGCACCCAAAGGATGGGGGGGTCCTACAATGAGCAGTTCTTC
>.|.|TRBV2|TRBJ1-4
CASSVGTFVFF
TGTGCCAGCAGTGTGGGGACTTTTGTGTTTTTT
>.|.|TRBV27|TRBJ2-2
CASKVSGAGELFF
TGTGCCAGCAAGGTGTCAGGGGCCGGGGAGCTGTTTTTT